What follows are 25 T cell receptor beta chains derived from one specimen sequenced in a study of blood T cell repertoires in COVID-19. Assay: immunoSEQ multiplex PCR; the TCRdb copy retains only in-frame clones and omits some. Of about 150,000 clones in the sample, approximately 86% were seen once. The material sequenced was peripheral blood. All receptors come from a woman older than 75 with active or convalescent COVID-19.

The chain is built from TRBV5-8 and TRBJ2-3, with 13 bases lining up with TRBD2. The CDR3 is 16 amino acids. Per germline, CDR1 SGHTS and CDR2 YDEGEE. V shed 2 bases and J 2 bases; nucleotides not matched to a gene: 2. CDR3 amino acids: CASSLLAGGATDTQYF. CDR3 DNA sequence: TGTGCCAGCAGCTTACTAGCGGGAGGGGCCACAGATACGCAGTATTTT.

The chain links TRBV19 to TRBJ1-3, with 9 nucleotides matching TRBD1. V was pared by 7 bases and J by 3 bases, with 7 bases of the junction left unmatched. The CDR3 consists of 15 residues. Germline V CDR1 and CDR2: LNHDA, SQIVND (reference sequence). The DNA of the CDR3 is TGTGCCAGTACCGAACAGGGGGCTTTTGGAAACACCATATATTTT. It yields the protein CASTEQGAFGNTIYF.

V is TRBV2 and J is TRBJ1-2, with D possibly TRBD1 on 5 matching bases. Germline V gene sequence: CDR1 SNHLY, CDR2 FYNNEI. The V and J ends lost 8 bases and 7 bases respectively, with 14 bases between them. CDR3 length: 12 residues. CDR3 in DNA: TGTGCCAGCTCCCTCCATGGGGCTGGCTACACCTTC. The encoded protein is CASSLHGAGYTF.

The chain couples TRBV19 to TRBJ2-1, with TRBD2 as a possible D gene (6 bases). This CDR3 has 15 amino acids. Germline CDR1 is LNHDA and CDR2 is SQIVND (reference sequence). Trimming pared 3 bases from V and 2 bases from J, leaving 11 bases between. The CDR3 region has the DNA TGTGCCAGTAGTATTGGGGGGAGCACCTACAATGAGCAGTTCTTC. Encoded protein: CASSIGGSTYNEQFF. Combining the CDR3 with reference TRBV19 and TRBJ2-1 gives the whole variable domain DGGITQSPKYLFRKEGQNVTLSCEQNLNHDAMYWYRQDPGQGLRLIYYSQIVNDFQKGDIAEGYSVSREKKESFPLTVTSAQKNPTAFYLCASSIGGSTYNEQFFGPGTRLTVL.

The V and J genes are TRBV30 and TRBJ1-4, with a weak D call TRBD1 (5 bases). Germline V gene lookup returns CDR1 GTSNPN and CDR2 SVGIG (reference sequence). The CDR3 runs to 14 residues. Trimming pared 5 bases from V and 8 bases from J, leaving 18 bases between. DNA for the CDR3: TGTGCCTGGGGTCTCGGGCAGGGCTTGGAAAAACTGTTTTTT. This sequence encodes CAWGLGQGLEKLFF.

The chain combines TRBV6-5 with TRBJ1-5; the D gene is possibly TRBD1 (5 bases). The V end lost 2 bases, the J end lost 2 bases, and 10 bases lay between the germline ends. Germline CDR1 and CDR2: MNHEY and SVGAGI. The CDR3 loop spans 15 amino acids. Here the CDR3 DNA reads TGTGCCAGCAGTTACGTGGACATGGGCAATCAGCCCCAGCATTTT. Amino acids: CASSYVDMGNQPQHF.

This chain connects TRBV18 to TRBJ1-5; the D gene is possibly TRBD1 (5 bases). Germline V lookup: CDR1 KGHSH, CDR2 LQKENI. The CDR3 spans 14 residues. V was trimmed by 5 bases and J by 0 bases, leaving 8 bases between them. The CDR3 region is CASSGAGSNQPQHF. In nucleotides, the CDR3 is TGTGCCAGCTCAGGGGCAGGTAGCAATCAGCCCCAGCATTTT.

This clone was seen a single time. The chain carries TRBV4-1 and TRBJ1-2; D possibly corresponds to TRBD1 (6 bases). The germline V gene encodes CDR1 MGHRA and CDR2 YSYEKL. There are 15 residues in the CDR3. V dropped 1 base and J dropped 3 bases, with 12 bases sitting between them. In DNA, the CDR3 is TGCGCCAGCAGCCAAGGGTCAGGGGCGGACTATGGCTACACCTTC. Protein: CASSQGSGADYGYTF.

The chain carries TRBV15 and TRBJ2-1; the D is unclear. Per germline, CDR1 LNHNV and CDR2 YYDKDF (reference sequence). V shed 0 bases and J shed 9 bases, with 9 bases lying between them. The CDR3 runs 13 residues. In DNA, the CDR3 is TGTGCCACCAGCAGAGATGGGTGGGCTGAGCAGTTCTTC. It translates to CATSRDGWAEQFF.

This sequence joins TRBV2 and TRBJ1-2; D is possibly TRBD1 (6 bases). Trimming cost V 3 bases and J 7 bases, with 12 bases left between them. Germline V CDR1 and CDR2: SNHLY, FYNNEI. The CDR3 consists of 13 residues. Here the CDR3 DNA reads TGTGCCAGCAGTGACAGGGGTCGGGTTGGCTACACCTTC. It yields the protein CASSDRGRVGYTF.

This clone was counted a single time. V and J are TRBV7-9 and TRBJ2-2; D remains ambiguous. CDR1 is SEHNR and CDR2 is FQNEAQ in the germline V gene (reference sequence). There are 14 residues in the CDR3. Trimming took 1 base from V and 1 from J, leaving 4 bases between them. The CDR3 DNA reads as TGTGCCAGCAGCTTAGGGCTGAACACCGGGGAGCTGTTTTTT. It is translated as CASSLGLNTGELFF.

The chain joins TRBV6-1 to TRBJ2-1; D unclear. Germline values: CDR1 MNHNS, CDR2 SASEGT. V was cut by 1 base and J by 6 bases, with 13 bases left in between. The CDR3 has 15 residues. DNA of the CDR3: TGTGCCAGCAGTGAAGTCGGCGGAGAATTCAATGAGCAGTTCTTC. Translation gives CASSEVGGEFNEQFF.

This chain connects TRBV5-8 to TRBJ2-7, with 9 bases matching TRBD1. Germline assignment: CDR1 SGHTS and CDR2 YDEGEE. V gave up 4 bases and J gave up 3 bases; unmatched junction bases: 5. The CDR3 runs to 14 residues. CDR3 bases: TGTGCCAGCAGCACACGGACAGGGGTCTACGAGCAGTACTTC. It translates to CASSTRTGVYEQYF.

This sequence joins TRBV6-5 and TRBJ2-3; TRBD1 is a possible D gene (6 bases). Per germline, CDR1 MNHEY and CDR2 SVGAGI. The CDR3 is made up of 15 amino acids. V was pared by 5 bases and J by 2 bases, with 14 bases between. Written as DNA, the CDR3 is TGTGCCAGCAGTCGCCGGGACATATACACAGATACGCAGTATTTT. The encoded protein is CASSRRDIYTDTQYF.

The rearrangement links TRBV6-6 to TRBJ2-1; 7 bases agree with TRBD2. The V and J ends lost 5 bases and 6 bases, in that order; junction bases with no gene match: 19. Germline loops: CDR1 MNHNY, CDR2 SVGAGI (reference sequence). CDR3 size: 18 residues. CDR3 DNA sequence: TGTGCCAGCAGTCCAAGGGGTAGCGGGTACCCCTCAATCAATGAGCAGTTCTTC. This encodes CASSPRGSGYPSINEQFF.

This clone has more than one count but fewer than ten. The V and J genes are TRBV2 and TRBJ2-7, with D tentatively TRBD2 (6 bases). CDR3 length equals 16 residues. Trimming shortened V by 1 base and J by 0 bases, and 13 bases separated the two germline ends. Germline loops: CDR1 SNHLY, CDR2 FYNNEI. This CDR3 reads CASSEVGGVSSYEQYF. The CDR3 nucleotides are TGTGCCAGCAGTGAAGTAGGCGGGGTGAGCTCCTACGAGCAGTACTTC.

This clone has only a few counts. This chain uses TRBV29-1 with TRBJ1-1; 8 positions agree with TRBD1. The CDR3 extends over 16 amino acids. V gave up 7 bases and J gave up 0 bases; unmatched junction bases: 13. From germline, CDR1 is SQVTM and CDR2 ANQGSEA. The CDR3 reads CSAAASGGWVNTEAFF. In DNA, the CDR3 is TGCAGCGCTGCCGCTTCAGGGGGCTGGGTGAACACTGAAGCTTTCTTT.

The CDR3 DNA sequence: TGTGCCAGCAGCGCCCTCGGGGGGCGGGAGGCCGAGCAGTACTTC. Protein product: CASSALGGREAEQYF. The chain carries TRBV9 and TRBJ2-7; 8 nucleotides align to TRBD2. Germline V CDR1 and CDR2: SGDLS, YYNGEE. The CDR3 runs to 15 residues. V shed 3 bases, J shed 6 bases, and the junction held 11 bases outside the gene matches.

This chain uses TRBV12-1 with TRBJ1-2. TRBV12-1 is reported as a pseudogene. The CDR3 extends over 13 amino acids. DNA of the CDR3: TGTGCCAGCAGCCGCCCCGGGGGATATGGCTACACCTTC. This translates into CASSRPGGYGYTF.

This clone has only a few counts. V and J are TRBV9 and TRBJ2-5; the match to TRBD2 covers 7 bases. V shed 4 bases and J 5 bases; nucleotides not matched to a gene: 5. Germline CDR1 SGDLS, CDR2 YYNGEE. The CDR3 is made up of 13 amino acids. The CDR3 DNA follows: TGTGCCAGCAGCCCTTTGCGGGAGGAGACCCAGTACTTC. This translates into CASSPLREETQYF.

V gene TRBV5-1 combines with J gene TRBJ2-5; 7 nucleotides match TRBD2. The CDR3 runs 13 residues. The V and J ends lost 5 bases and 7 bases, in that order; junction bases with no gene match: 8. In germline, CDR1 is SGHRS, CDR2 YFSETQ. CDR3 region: CASSEPGGPTQYF. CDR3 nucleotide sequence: TGCGCCAGCAGTGAGCCGGGAGGACCGACCCAGTACTTC.

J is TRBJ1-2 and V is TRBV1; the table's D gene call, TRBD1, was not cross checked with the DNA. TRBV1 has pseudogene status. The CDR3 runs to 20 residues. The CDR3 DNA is TGCACCAGCAGCCAAAGGAGATCGATAGGGACAGGGACGTTTGGGTATGGCTACACCTTC. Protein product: CTSSQRRSIGTGTFGYGYTF.

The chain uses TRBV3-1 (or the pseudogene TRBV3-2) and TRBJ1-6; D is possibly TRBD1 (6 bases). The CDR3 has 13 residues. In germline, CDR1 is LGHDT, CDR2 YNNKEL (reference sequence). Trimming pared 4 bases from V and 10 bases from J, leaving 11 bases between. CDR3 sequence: CASSLQGGSPLHF. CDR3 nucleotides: TGTGCCAGCAGCCTACAGGGTGGCTCACCCCTCCACTTT.

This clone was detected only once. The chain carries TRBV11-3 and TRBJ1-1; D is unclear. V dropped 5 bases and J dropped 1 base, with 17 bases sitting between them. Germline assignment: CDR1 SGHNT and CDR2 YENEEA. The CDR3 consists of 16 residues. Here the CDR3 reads CASSPGLGRRNTEAFF. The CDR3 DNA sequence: TGTGCCAGCAGCCCTGGATTGGGCAGAAGGAACACTGAAGCTTTCTTT.

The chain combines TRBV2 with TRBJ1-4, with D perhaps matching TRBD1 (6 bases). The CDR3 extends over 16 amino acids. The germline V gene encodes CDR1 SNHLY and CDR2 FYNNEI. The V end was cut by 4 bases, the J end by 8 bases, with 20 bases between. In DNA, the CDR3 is TGTGCCAGCAGTGGGGACACGGAGGCCCTACGAGAAAAACTGTTTTTT. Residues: CASSGDTEALREKLFF. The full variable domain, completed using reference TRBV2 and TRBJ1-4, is EPEVTQTPSHQVTQMGQEVILRCVPISNHLYFYWYRQILGQKVEFLVSFYNNEISEKSEIFDDQFSVERPDGSNFTLKIRSTKLEDSAMYFCASSGDTEALREKLFFGSGTQLSVL.